A selection of T cell receptor beta chains follows, all from one sample in a study of molecular identifiers for immune sequencing clone quantification. TCRdb reanalysed the PCR reads using MiXCR and keeps one entry per CDR3 protein. The sample records hundreds of thousands of distinct CDR3 sequences, 15% to 20% being singletons. Sample: naive CD8+ T cells from blood, with Jurkat cell RNA spiked in. The receptors shown here come from a human donor in good health. Some libraries in this study had Jurkat cell RNA spiked in. Both conserved end residues are part of each CDR3. Fields, in order: V gene, J gene, clone size, CDR3 protein. The size of a clone is reported for some rows only, either as once, few or many, or as a class for expanded clones.

v_gene: TRBV28; j_gene: TRBJ2-2; abundance: many; CDR3aa: CASRPGLAGVGRTGELFF
v_gene: TRBV4-1; j_gene: TRBJ2-3; abundance: many; CDR3aa: CASSSGQGVADTQYF
v_gene: TRBV3-1; j_gene: TRBJ2-5; abundance: many; CDR3aa: CASSQWQGGETQYF
v_gene: TRBV15; j_gene: TRBJ2-3; abundance: few; CDR3aa: CATSRYSFRREGLWTDTQYF
v_gene: TRBV11-3; j_gene: TRBJ2-3; abundance: NA; CDR3aa: CANSLEQGRTDTQYF
v_gene: TRBV2; j_gene: TRBJ2-7; abundance: many; CDR3aa: CASSEEARGQSQYF
v_gene: TRBV5-1; j_gene: TRBJ2-1; abundance: many; CDR3aa: CASSIIAGEQFF
v_gene: TRBV12-3/TRBV12-4; j_gene: TRBJ2-2; abundance: few; CDR3aa: CASSLGELFF
v_gene: TRBV2; j_gene: TRBJ2-5; abundance: many; CDR3aa: CASSGLASQETQYF
v_gene: TRBV27; j_gene: TRBJ1-5; abundance: many; CDR3aa: CASSLLMGQPQHF
v_gene: TRBV24-1; j_gene: TRBJ1-1; abundance: NA; CDR3aa: CATSETGVGTEAFF
v_gene: TRBV4-1; j_gene: TRBJ2-7; abundance: many; CDR3aa: CASSPSHSYEQYF
v_gene: TRBV5-6; j_gene: TRBJ1-1; abundance: many; CDR3aa: CASSQRQGQVLHTEAFF
v_gene: TRBV24-1; j_gene: TRBJ2-1; abundance: many; CDR3aa: CATSEQGPTNNEQFF
v_gene: TRBV28; j_gene: TRBJ1-4; abundance: few; CDR3aa: CASSQDMNDEKLLF
v_gene: TRBV2; j_gene: TRBJ1-4; abundance: few; CDR3aa: CASSEDMDSSTNEKPFF
v_gene: TRBV7-2; j_gene: TRBJ2-1; abundance: few; CDR3aa: CASSLPFAAGSYNEQFF
v_gene: TRBV6-5; j_gene: TRBJ1-1; abundance: many; CDR3aa: CASSHRGGTEAFF
v_gene: TRBV5-1; j_gene: TRBJ1-2; abundance: many; CDR3aa: CASSLRAVADGYTF
v_gene: TRBV5-1; j_gene: TRBJ1-1; abundance: few; CDR3aa: CASSSGDRGKTEAFF
v_gene: TRBV4-3; j_gene: TRBJ2-1; abundance: many; CDR3aa: CASSQDPHTGVNEQFF
v_gene: TRBV19; j_gene: TRBJ2-7; abundance: many; CDR3aa: CASKPSDRASYEQYF
v_gene: TRBV27; j_gene: TRBJ2-5; abundance: NA; CDR3aa: CASTPPSGETQYF
v_gene: TRBV29-1; j_gene: TRBJ2-7; abundance: many; CDR3aa: CSAAAGGLSYEQYF
v_gene: TRBV6-2/TRBV6-3; j_gene: TRBJ1-5; abundance: NA; CDR3aa: CASSYRSGQGRNQPQHF
v_gene: TRBV4-1; j_gene: TRBJ2-3; abundance: many; CDR3aa: CASSQSPGVSTDTQYF
v_gene: TRBV4-2; j_gene: TRBJ2-1; abundance: NA; CDR3aa: CASSSLTGATYNEQFF
v_gene: TRBV27; j_gene: TRBJ1-2; abundance: many; CDR3aa: CASGGQTNYGYTF
v_gene: TRBV6-2/TRBV6-3; j_gene: TRBJ2-7; abundance: many; CDR3aa: CASTFRQPYEQYF
v_gene: TRBV2; j_gene: TRBJ2-3; abundance: many; CDR3aa: CASMGVPDDTQYF
v_gene: TRBV20-1; j_gene: TRBJ2-7; abundance: NA; CDR3aa: CSARDRGQSSYEQYF
v_gene: TRBV20-1; j_gene: TRBJ1-6; abundance: many; CDR3aa: CSARDGTESFTADNSPLHF
v_gene: TRBV24-1; j_gene: TRBJ2-6; abundance: many; CDR3aa: CATSDFLIPNVLTF
v_gene: TRBV27; j_gene: TRBJ2-1; abundance: many; CDR3aa: CASSSGQGYNEQFF
v_gene: TRBV25-1; j_gene: TRBJ1-1; abundance: NA; CDR3aa: CASSPSFTEAFF
v_gene: TRBV27; j_gene: TRBJ2-3; abundance: NA; CDR3aa: CASSFLGTRFTDTQYF
v_gene: TRBV5-1; j_gene: TRBJ2-7; abundance: many; CDR3aa: CASSQRDRTYEQYF
v_gene: TRBV5-3; j_gene: TRBJ2-7; abundance: NA; CDR3aa: CASSLAALGGEEYF
v_gene: TRBV6-6; j_gene: TRBJ1-1; abundance: NA; CDR3aa: CASSYSPEAFF
v_gene: TRBV29-1; j_gene: TRBJ1-1; abundance: NA; CDR3aa: CSVRAGRNTEAFF
v_gene: TRBV6-5; j_gene: TRBJ1-6; abundance: many; CDR3aa: CASRTQGANSPLHF
v_gene: TRBV4-1; j_gene: TRBJ2-5; abundance: many; CDR3aa: CASSQPGPLGALETQYF
v_gene: TRBV6-1; j_gene: TRBJ2-7; abundance: many; CDR3aa: CASSEGWHPFF
v_gene: TRBV7-2; j_gene: TRBJ2-7; abundance: many; CDR3aa: CASSDRSSYEQYF
v_gene: TRBV5-1; j_gene: TRBJ2-4; abundance: many; CDR3aa: CASSPRTGSSVNIQYF
v_gene: TRBV20-1; j_gene: TRBJ2-3; abundance: many; CDR3aa: CSVLQVSSTDTQYF
v_gene: TRBV9; j_gene: TRBJ2-2; abundance: NA; CDR3aa: CASGVTSGTNTGELFF
v_gene: TRBV7-6; j_gene: TRBJ1-5; abundance: many; CDR3aa: CASSEQGQPQHF
v_gene: TRBV7-2; j_gene: TRBJ1-6; abundance: NA; CDR3aa: CASSLNRSYSPLHF
v_gene: TRBV20-1; j_gene: TRBJ2-7; abundance: many; CDR3aa: CSADNAETYEQYF
v_gene: TRBV5-1; j_gene: TRBJ1-1; abundance: many; CDR3aa: CASSPDRLPEAFF
v_gene: TRBV5-1; j_gene: TRBJ1-3; abundance: many; CDR3aa: CASSLDSELNTIYF
v_gene: TRBV12-3/TRBV12-4; j_gene: TRBJ2-7; abundance: few; CDR3aa: CASSLEGLEGYEQYF